This TCR beta chain was found in a study of cytomegalovirus exposure and HLA in healthy donors. A word on this clone: Antigen: not known.

Study outcomes and limitations: The study assumed roughly uniform donor sequencing depth for presence/absence analyses. In an earlier analysis, productive rearrangement rates for most beta V segments clustered near 87% or 30%. Follow-up analysis later connected one missense variant in DCLRE1C with trimming of TCR beta V- and J-genes. In terms of immune exposure information, only CMV serostatus was available.

V shed 4 bases and J shed 3 bases, with 19 bases lying between them. The CDR3 is made up of 16 amino acids. Per germline, CDR1 MNHEY and CDR2 SMNVEV (reference sequence). Use of 60 Vbeta and 13 Jbeta primers characterized the PCR. The protocol was immunoSEQ multiplex PCR, while the TCRdb copy is restricted to in-frame clones and leaves out a portion. The table shows about 160,000 clones, with less than 85% occurring only once. This clonotype originated in a boy between 2 and 10 years old in good health and CMV-seronegative. Sequenced: PBMCs. The V call is TRBV27, the J call TRBJ2-7; a weak D match, TRBD2 (6 bases). The CDR3 reads CASSSRGTHTFYEQYF. The CDR3 DNA sequence: TGTGCCAGCAGTTCTCGCGGGACTCACACATTCTACGAGCAGTACTTC.